The 19 T cell receptor beta chains given below trace back to one sample, sequenced in a study of blood T cells in healthy people across ages. A J-beta primer mix and a sample-barcoded 5' primer were used in a second PCR of about 6 to 12 cycles. TCRdb analysed the 5' RACE reads with MiXCR anew, one entry per CDR3 protein. Of some 1.4 million distinct CDR3 sequences listed, about 43% are singletons. The sequencing input was blood. Source of these receptors: a young woman in good health.

The genes are TRBV6-1 and TRBJ2-3; TRBD2 is a possible D gene (5 bases). The CDR3 is 16 amino acids. Germline CDR1 and CDR2: MNHNS and SASEGT. The ends were cut back, 1 base at V and 1 base at J, with 12 bases in the middle. The CDR3 nucleotides read TGTGCCAGCAGTGAAGGGAGCGGAACCCGCACAGATACGCAGTATTTT. Its protein product is CASSEGSGTRTDTQYF.

This chain connects TRBV7-3 to TRBJ1-1; TRBD1 matches at 9 bases. CDR3 length equals 15 residues. Trimming took 6 bases from V and 1 from J; bases not matched to a gene: 6. Germline assignment: CDR1 SGHTA and CDR2 FQGTGA. The CDR3 DNA reads TGTGCCAGCAGGTCGAGGACAGGGGAGAACACTGAAGCTTTCTTT. Protein product: CASRSRTGENTEAFF. The whole variable domain, filled in from reference TRBV7-3 and TRBJ1-1, reads GAGVSQTPSNKVTEKGKYVELRCDPISGHTALYWYRQSLGQGPEFLIYFQGTGAADDSGLPNDRFFAVRPEGSVSTLKIQRTERGDSAVYLCASRSRTGENTEAFFGQGTRLTVV.

V gene TRBV27 combines with J gene TRBJ2-3, with D possibly matching TRBD1 (5 bases). Germline-derived CDR1 and CDR2 are MNHEY and SMNVEV (reference sequence). Trimming left V 5 bases short and J 0 bases short, with 15 bases between. CDR3 length equals 16 residues. The CDR3 loop is CASSPVDKTSTDTQYF. Here the CDR3 DNA reads TGTGCCAGCAGTCCAGTGGACAAGACTAGCACAGATACGCAGTATTTT.

The genes are TRBV7-2 and TRBJ2-7; D gene ambiguous. Germline CDR1 reads SGHTA; CDR2 reads FQGNSA. Trimming took off 3 bases at V and 5 bases at J, with 8 bases between the two ends. CDR3 size: 12 residues. CDR3 in DNA: TGTGCCAGCAGCTTCCGGTTCGACGAGCAGTACTTC. This codes for CASSFRFDEQYF.

In its sample, this clonotype was seen a few times. The chain has TRBV5-1 and TRBJ2-3; 9 nucleotides agree with TRBD2. In germline, CDR1 is SGHRS, CDR2 YFSETQ. The CDR3 loop spans 15 amino acids. V shed 2 bases, J shed 4 bases, and the junction held 5 bases outside the gene matches. The CDR3 coding sequence is TGCGCCAGCAGCTTCAGCGGGGGGCCCCCAGATACGCAGTATTTT. It specifies CASSFSGGPPDTQYF. Based on the CDR3 plus reference TRBV5-1 and TRBJ2-3, the full variable domain is KAGVTQTPRYLIKTRGQQVTLSCSPISGHRSVSWYQQTPGQGLQFLFEYFSETQRNKGNFPGRFSGRQFSNSRSEMNVSTLELGDSALYLCASSFSGGPPDTQYFGPGTRLTVL.

The chain carries TRBV27 and TRBJ2-1; D may be TRBD2 (6 bases). Germline V gene data show CDR1 as MNHEY and CDR2 as SMNVEV (reference sequence). CDR3 length: 15 residues. V lost 2 bases, J lost 10 bases, and 18 bases lay in between. CDR3 sequence reads: CASSLSRGSPYEQFF. The CDR3 region has the DNA TGTGCCAGCAGTTTAAGTCGGGGGTCCCCCTACGAGCAGTTCTTC.

This clonotype was seen more than once but under ten times. The V gene is TRBV11-2, the J gene TRBJ2-4, with D perhaps being TRBD1 or TRBD2 (5 bases each). The closer fit of TRBJ2-7 to the DNA end suggests the J call may be wrong. The germline V gene encodes CDR1 SGHAT and CDR2 FQNNGV. The CDR3 covers 15 residues. Here the CDR3 reads CASSWGSGSYYEQYF. The CDR3 region has the DNA TGTGCCAGCAGCTGGGGGTCGGGCTCCTACTACGAGCAGTACTTC.

The chain recombines TRBV2 with TRBJ2-1, with a possible D match to TRBD1 (6 bases). This CDR3 contains 14 residues. Germline V lookup: CDR1 SNHLY, CDR2 FYNNEI. V gave up 4 bases and J gave up 9 bases, with 16 bases separating them. The CDR3 spells CASSAGDGSSEQFF. CDR3 DNA: TGTGCCAGCAGTGCAGGGGACGGCTCCAGTGAGCAGTTCTTC.

This clonotype showed up many times. This chain connects TRBV12-3 or TRBV12-4 to TRBJ2-3; 7 bases match TRBD2. The CDR3 loop spans 15 amino acids. The V gene end was trimmed by 5 bases and the J gene end by 0 bases; junction bases not matched to a gene: 5. The DNA for the CDR3 is TGTGCCAGCAGTCCCGGGACTACTAGCACAGATACGCAGTATTTT. Translation: CASSPGTTSTDTQYF.

This clonotype occurred many times. J is TRBJ2-3 and V is TRBV2; D call uncertain. Looked up from germline, CDR1 is SNHLY and CDR2 is FYNNEI. Deletions cut 2 bases from V and 3 bases from J, with 0 bases between. The CDR3 sequence is 11 residues long. The DNA of the CDR3 is TGTGCCAGCAGTGAAACAGATACGCAGTATTTT. As protein: CASSETDTQYF.

This clonotype was seen at least ten times. This chain's CDR3 is CASSGDSPLHF. The CDR3, as DNA: TGTGCCAGCAGTGGCGATTCACCCCTCCACTTT. This rearrangement joins TRBV6-6 to TRBJ1-6; no definite D call. The CDR3 totals 11 residues. The V gene's germline CDR1 is MNHNY and CDR2 SVGAGI (reference sequence). Trimming shortened V by 5 bases and J by 8 bases, and 4 bases separated the two germline ends.

The genes are TRBV5-1 and TRBJ2-1; D gene unclear. Germline CDR1 reads SGHRS; CDR2 reads YFSETQ. Trimming shortened V by 6 bases and J by 4 bases, and 11 bases separated the two germline ends. CDR3 length equals 13 residues. The CDR3 loop reads CASTRPTYNEQFF. The CDR3 DNA is TGCGCCAGCACCCGTCCCACATACAATGAGCAGTTCTTC.

Only a few counts were recorded for this clonotype. The chain's CDR3 is CASSLAPSGGDQPQHF. The DNA of the CDR3 is TGTGCCAGCAGCTTAGCTCCCTCCGGGGGCGATCAGCCCCAGCATTTT. The chain couples TRBV7-9 to TRBJ1-5; D perhaps matches TRBD1 (6 bases). The germline gives CDR1 SEHNR, CDR2 FQNEAQ (reference sequence). This CDR3 has 16 residues. V lost 0 bases to trimming and J lost 5 bases, with 14 bases between them.

The chain links TRBV10-3 to TRBJ2-3; D unresolved. V lost 3 bases and J 6 bases, leaving 7 bases between the germline ends. The CDR3 sequence is 12 residues long. Per germline, CDR1 ENHRY and CDR2 SYGVKD. The chain's CDR3 is CAISDQGDTQYF. The CDR3 bases are TGTGCCATCAGTGATCAAGGGGATACGCAGTATTTT.

This clonotype has just a few counts. This sequence joins TRBV29-1 and TRBJ2-2; D perhaps matches TRBD1 (6 bases). Between the trimmed V and J ends, which lost 5 bases and 0 bases, there was a span of 10 bases. The CDR3 runs 14 residues. The germline V gene encodes CDR1 SQVTM and CDR2 ANQGSEA. CDR3 sequence: CSVLRGSNTGELFF. CDR3 nucleotides: TGCAGCGTTCTCAGGGGATCGAACACCGGGGAGCTGTTTTTT.

V and J are TRBV6-6 and TRBJ1-2, with TRBD1 matching 7 bases. V shed 2 bases, J shed 7 bases, and the junction held 10 bases outside the gene matches. Germline-derived CDR1 and CDR2 are MNHNY and SVGAGI (reference sequence). The CDR3 has 15 residues. CDR3 nucleotide sequence: TGTGCCAGCAGTTACCGGGACAGTTCCTCTGGTGGCTACACCTTC. Translated: CASSYRDSSSGGYTF.

The J gene is TRBJ1-5, the V gene TRBV4-1, with D possibly being TRBD1 (6 bases). The V end was cut by 4 bases, the J end by 0 bases, with 28 bases between. Per the germline V gene, CDR1 is MGHRA and CDR2 is YSYEKL. The CDR3 consists of 21 residues. The CDR3 region has the DNA TGCGCCAGCAGCCCGCAAACTTTTGACAGGTACCTCACTATTAGCAATCAGCCCCAGCATTTT. Translated, it gives CASSPQTFDRYLTISNQPQHF.

The V and J genes are TRBV4-2 and TRBJ1-2, with TRBD1 identical over 9 bases. Germline lookup yields CDR1 LGHNA and CDR2 YNFKEQ. V gave up 0 bases and J gave up 4 bases; unmatched junction bases: 9. The CDR3 contains 17 residues. In DNA form, the CDR3 reads TGTGCCAGCAGCCAAGATTTTGGGACAGGGCTAGCCTATGGCTACACCTTC. It translates to CASSQDFGTGLAYGYTF.

This clonotype was counted between two and nine times. CDR3 sequence: CASSSRVSDEQFF. Written as DNA, the CDR3 is TGCGCCAGCAGCTCCCGAGTCTCCGATGAGCAGTTCTTC. This chain connects TRBV5-1 to TRBJ2-1, with D unresolved. The CDR3 consists of 13 residues. In germline, CDR1 is SGHRS, CDR2 YFSETQ. V was pared by 3 bases and J by 8 bases, with 12 bases between.